A selection of T cell receptor beta chains follows, all from one sample in a study of blood T cell repertoires in COVID-19. The method was immunoSEQ multiplex PCR; TCRdb's version includes in-frame clones alone and lacks a portion of them. The table has over 35,000 clones, 88% seen once. The sequenced sample consisted of peripheral blood. The origin of the receptors is a man aged 45 to 65 with acute or convalescent COVID-19. Both conserved end residues are part of each CDR3. Each record gives: clone size, CDR3 length, V gene, D gene, J gene, CDR3 protein, CDR3 DNA. The D gene is left open where the match is weak. Not all rows give a size; the values are once, few, many and, for expanded clones, a class.

.	15	TRBV3-1/TRBV3-2	TRBD1	TRBJ1-1	CASSLRGGSNTEAFF	TGTGCCAGCAGCCTACGAGGGGGCTCAAACACTGAAGCTTTCTTT
.	18	TRBV21-1	.	TRBJ1-1	CASSKVEGTGAENTEAFF	TGTGCCAGCAGCAAAGTAGAGGGGACAGGGGCGGAGAACACTGAAGCTTTCTTT
.	14	TRBV27	.	TRBJ2-3	CASSRQGGGDTQYF	TGTGCCAGCAGTCGGCAGGGTGGTGGAGATACGCAGTATTTT
.	19	TRBV12-2	.	TRBJ2-2	CASRLFYWGQAPNTGELFF	TGTGCAAGTCGCTTATTTTATTGGGGACAGGCGCCGAACACCGGGGAGCTGTTTTTT
.	15	TRBV3-1/TRBV3-2	TRBD1	TRBJ1-1	CASSQPGTGGTEAFF	TGTGCCAGCAGCCAGCCGGGGACAGGGGGGACTGAAGCTTTCTTT
.	14	TRBV27	.	TRBJ1-5	CASSLEGRRQPQHF	TGTGCCAGCAGTTTAGAAGGGAGAAGGCAGCCCCAGCATTTT
.	13	TRBV6-1	.	TRBJ2-7	CASTAGVVGEQYF	TGTGCCAGCACAGCCGGGGTAGTTGGCGAGCAGTACTTC
.	17	TRBV19	TRBD1	TRBJ2-1	CASSISLGQGHYNEQFF	TGTGCCAGTAGTATAAGTCTGGGACAGGGACACTACAATGAGCAGTTCTTC
.	13	TRBV14	.	TRBJ2-1	CASSQATYNEQFF	TGTGCCAGCAGCCAAGCAACCTACAATGAGCAGTTCTTC
.	16	TRBV11-3	.	TRBJ1-5	CASSLDRGGRYQPQHF	TGTGCCAGCAGCTTAGATCGGGGAGGGCGGTATCAGCCCCAGCATTTT
.	13	TRBV28	.	TRBJ2-5	CASSLRRTETQYF	TGTGCCAGCAGTTTAAGGAGAACGGAGACCCAGTACTTC
few	15	TRBV19	.	TRBJ1-1	CASVTNGGTSLEAFF	TGTGCCAGCGTCACCAACGGAGGGACTAGTCTTGAAGCTTTCTTT
.	15	TRBV4-1	TRBD1	TRBJ1-2	CASSLDRGEGYGYTF	TGCGCCAGCAGCCTAGACAGGGGAGAGGGCTATGGCTACACCTTC
once	15	TRBV5-4	.	TRBJ1-2	CASSPPPGQKYGYTF	TGTGCCAGCAGCCCTCCCCCAGGACAAAAATATGGCTACACCTTC
.	13	TRBV29-1	TRBD1	TRBJ1-1	CSGRTGGNTEAFF	TGCAGCGGTAGGACAGGGGGCAACACTGAAGCTTTCTTT
.	15	TRBV3-1/TRBV3-2	TRBD2	TRBJ2-1	CASTPRTSGGDEQFF	TGTGCCAGCACCCCCCGGACTAGCGGGGGCGATGAGCAGTTCTTC
.	12	TRBV6-5	.	TRBJ2-7	CASSSGLLEQYF	TGTGCCAGCAGTTCGGGACTCCTCGAGCAGTACTTC
.	16	TRBV28	.	TRBJ2-3	CASSFQLGGGTDTQYF	TGTGCCAGCAGTTTCCAATTGGGCGGGGGCACAGATACGCAGTATTTT
.	11	TRBV30	.	TRBJ2-3	CAWSPQGGKYF	TGTGCCTGGAGTCCACAGGGGGGGAAGTATTTT
once	13	TRBV5-1	.	TRBJ1-1	CASSLVVNTEAFF	TGCGCCAGCAGCTTGGTAGTGAACACTGAAGCTTTCTTT
.	15	TRBV11-2	TRBD1	TRBJ1-3	CASSLDTGDEYTIYF	TGTGCCAGCAGCTTAGATACAGGGGATGAGTACACCATATATTTT
.	17	TRBV4-3	.	TRBJ2-2	CASSQDAAYSNTGELFF	TGCGCCAGCAGCCAAGATGCGGCATACTCGAACACCGGGGAGCTGTTTTTT
few	16	TRBV11-2	TRBD2	TRBJ2-3	CASSLFAGGSGDTQYF	TGTGCCAGCAGCTTATTCGCGGGAGGGTCGGGAGATACGCAGTATTTT
.	15	TRBV6-6	.	TRBJ2-2	CASSLQGTNTGELFF	TGTGCCAGCAGTCTACAGGGTACGAACACCGGGGAGCTGTTTTTT
.	15	TRBV19	TRBD1	TRBJ2-7	CASSEETGASYEQYF	TGTGCCAGTAGTGAGGAGACAGGGGCCTCCTACGAGCAGTACTTC
.	14	TRBV9	.	TRBJ1-3	CASSVEAGRNTIYF	TGTGCCAGCAGCGTAGAGGCAGGGAGGAACACCATATATTTT
.	15	TRBV6-5	TRBD2	TRBJ2-3	CATRDWAGALDTQYF	TGTGCCACTCGAGATTGGGCGGGAGCGTTAGATACGCAGTATTTT
.	14	TRBV25-1	.	TRBJ2-1	CASSEYQGYNEQFF	TGTGCCAGCAGTGAATATCAGGGGTACAATGAGCAGTTCTTC
.	15	TRBV10-1	.	TRBJ2-1	CASSDRGASGNEQFF	TGCGCCAGCAGTGATAGAGGCGCATCGGGCAATGAGCAGTTCTTC
.	15	TRBV5-1	.	TRBJ1-4	CASSLGGLGSEKLFF	TGCGCCAGCAGCTTGGGAGGGTTGGGAAGTGAAAAACTGTTTTTT
.	13	TRBV28	.	TRBJ1-6	CATLQGSHSPLHF	TGTGCCACCTTACAGGGATCGCATTCACCCCTCCACTTT
.	14	TRBV2	.	TRBJ1-4	CAAGRPGSQEKLFF	TGTGCCGCGGGACGGCCGGGCAGTCAAGAAAAACTGTTTTTT
.	14	TRBV28	.	TRBJ2-3	CASSFFQGRQTQYF	TGTGCCAGCAGTTTCTTCCAGGGTCGACAGACGCAGTATTTT
.	13	TRBV24-1	.	TRBJ1-1	CATSGRRATEAFF	TGTGCCACCAGTGGACGGAGGGCAACAGAAGCTTTCTTT
.	16	TRBV2	TRBD2	TRBJ2-3	CASSEKLAGVYDTQYF	TGTGCCAGCAGTGAAAAATTAGCGGGAGTATACGATACGCAGTATTTT
.	11	TRBV4-1	.	TRBJ1-1	CASSRGTEAFF	TGCGCCAGCAGTCGAGGGACTGAAGCTTTCTTT
.	13	TRBV2	TRBD1	TRBJ1-2	CASSADRAYGYTF	TGTGCCAGCAGTGCCGACAGGGCCTATGGCTACACCTTC
.	17	TRBV19	TRBD1	TRBJ1-4	CASSIALVGDRPEKLFF	TGTGCCAGTAGTATAGCCCTAGTAGGGGACAGGCCGGAAAAACTGTTTTTT
.	13	TRBV11-2	TRBD1	TRBJ1-1	CASSVGTAWDAFF	TGTGCCAGCAGCGTGGGGACAGCATGGGACGCTTTCTTT
.	14	TRBV19	.	TRBJ1-1	CASTIGAVNTEAFF	TGTGCCAGTACCATAGGGGCAGTGAACACTGAAGCTTTCTTT
.	16	TRBV7-2	.	TRBJ1-1	CASSLNALGGNGEAFF	TGTGCCAGCAGCTTAAATGCCTTGGGAGGGAACGGAGAAGCTTTCTTT
.	14	TRBV7-2	.	TRBJ2-7	CASSLEQGTYEQYF	TGTGCCAGCAGCTTAGAACAGGGAACCTACGAGCAGTACTTC
.	14	TRBV7-3	.	TRBJ2-1	CASSLESSYNEQFF	TGTGCCAGCAGCTTAGAGAGCTCCTACAATGAGCAGTTCTTC
.	16	TRBV24-1	.	TRBJ1-5	CATSDPTGGSNQPQHF	TGTGCCACCAGTGACCCCACAGGAGGGAGCAATCAGCCCCAGCATTTT
once	16	TRBV29-1	TRBD1	TRBJ2-5	CSVDRGHPSPEETQYF	TGCAGCGTGGACAGGGGGCATCCCTCACCCGAAGAGACCCAGTACTTC
.	18	TRBV5-1	TRBD2	TRBJ2-2	CASSLGASSGGGPGELFF	TGCGCCAGCAGCTTGGGAGCCTCAAGCGGGGGCGGCCCCGGGGAGCTGTTTTTT
.	16	TRBV28	TRBD1	TRBJ1-1	CASRSPAGGLHGEAFF	TGTGCCAGCAGATCCCCAGCAGGGGGCCTCCATGGTGAAGCTTTCTTT
.	16	TRBV5-1	.	TRBJ1-6	CASSDTTVLGDSPLHF	TGCGCCAGCAGCGATACGACAGTCCTAGGGGATTCACCCCTCCACTTT
.	13	TRBV29-1	.	TRBJ1-1	CSVRWAPDTEAFF	TGCAGCGTACGGTGGGCGCCGGACACTGAAGCTTTCTTT
.	16	TRBV5-1	TRBD2	TRBJ2-2	CASSLSSGLNTGELFF	TGCGCCAGCAGCTTATCTAGCGGGCTTAACACCGGGGAGCTGTTTTTT
.	12	TRBV2	.	TRBJ2-1	CASLAEKNEQFF	TGTGCCAGCTTAGCGGAGAAAAATGAGCAGTTCTTC
.	13	TRBV6-6	.	TRBJ2-3	CASSYLRADTQYF	TGTGCCAGCAGTTACTTACGAGCAGATACGCAGTATTTT
.	15	TRBV5-1	.	TRBJ1-5	CASSLVGGDNQPQHF	TGCGCCAGCAGCTTGGTCGGGGGTGACAATCAGCCCCAGCATTTT
.	14	TRBV3-1/TRBV3-2	.	TRBJ2-7	CASSQRGTPYEQYF	TGTGCCAGCAGCCAAAGGGGGACGCCCTACGAGCAGTACTTC
.	16	TRBV5-1	.	TRBJ1-1	CASSLVPGIGNTEAFF	TGCGCCAGCAGCTTGGTCCCAGGGATTGGGAACACTGAAGCTTTCTTT
.	14	TRBV28	TRBD1	TRBJ1-3	CASGRGDRGNTIYF	TGTGCCAGCGGGCGGGGGGACAGAGGAAACACCATATATTTT